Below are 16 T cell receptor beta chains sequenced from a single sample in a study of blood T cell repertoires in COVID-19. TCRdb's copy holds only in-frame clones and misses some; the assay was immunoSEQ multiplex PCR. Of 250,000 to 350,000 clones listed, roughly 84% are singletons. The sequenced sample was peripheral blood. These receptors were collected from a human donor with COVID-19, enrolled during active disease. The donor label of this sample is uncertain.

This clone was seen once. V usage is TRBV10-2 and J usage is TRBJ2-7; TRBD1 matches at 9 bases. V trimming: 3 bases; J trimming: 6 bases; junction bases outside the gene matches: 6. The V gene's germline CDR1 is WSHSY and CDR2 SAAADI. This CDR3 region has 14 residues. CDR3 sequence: CASSDRDRVSEQYF. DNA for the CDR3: TGCGCCAGCAGTGACCGGGACAGGGTTTCCGAGCAGTACTTC.

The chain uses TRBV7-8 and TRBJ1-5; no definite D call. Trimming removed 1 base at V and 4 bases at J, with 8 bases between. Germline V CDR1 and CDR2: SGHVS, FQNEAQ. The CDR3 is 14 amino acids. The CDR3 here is CASSLGSGNQPQHF. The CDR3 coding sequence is TGTGCCAGCAGCTTAGGGTCGGGAAATCAGCCCCAGCATTTT.

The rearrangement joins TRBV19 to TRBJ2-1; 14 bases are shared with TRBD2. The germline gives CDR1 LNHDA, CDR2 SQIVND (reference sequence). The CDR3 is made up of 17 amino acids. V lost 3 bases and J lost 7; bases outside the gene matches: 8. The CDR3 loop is CASSIRRLAGGGNEQFF. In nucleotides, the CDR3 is TGTGCCAGTAGTATCCGTCGACTAGCGGGAGGGGGAAATGAGCAGTTCTTC. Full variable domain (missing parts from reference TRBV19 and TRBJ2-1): DGGITQSPKYLFRKEGQNVTLSCEQNLNHDAMYWYRQDPGQGLRLIYYSQIVNDFQKGDIAEGYSVSREKKESFPLTVTSAQKNPTAFYLCASSIRRLAGGGNEQFFGPGTRLTVL.

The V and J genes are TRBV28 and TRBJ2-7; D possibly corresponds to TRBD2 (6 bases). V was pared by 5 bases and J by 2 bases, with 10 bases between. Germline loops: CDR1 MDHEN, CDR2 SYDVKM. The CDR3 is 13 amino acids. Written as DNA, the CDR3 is TGTGCCAGCAGTCGCCGACTAGCCTACGAGCAGTACTTC. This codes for CASSRRLAYEQYF. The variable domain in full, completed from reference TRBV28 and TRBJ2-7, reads DVKVTQSSRYLVKRTGEKVFLECVQDMDHENMFWYRQDPGLGLRLIYFSYDVKMKEKGDIPEGYSVSREKKERFSLILESASTNQTSMYLCASSRRLAYEQYFGPGTRLTVT.

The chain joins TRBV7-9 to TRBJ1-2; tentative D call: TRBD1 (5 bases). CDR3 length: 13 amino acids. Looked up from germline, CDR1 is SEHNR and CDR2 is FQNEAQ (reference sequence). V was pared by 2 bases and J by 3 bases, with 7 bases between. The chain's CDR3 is CASSLPRDYGYTF. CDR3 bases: TGTGCCAGCAGCTTACCCAGGGACTATGGCTACACCTTC.

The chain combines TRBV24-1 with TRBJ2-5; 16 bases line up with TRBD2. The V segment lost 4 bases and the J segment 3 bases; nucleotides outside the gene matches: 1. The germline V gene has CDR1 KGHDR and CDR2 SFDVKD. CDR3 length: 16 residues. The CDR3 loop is CATSDGTSGREETQYF. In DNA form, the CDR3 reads TGTGCCACCAGTGACGGGACTAGCGGGAGGGAAGAGACCCAGTACTTC.

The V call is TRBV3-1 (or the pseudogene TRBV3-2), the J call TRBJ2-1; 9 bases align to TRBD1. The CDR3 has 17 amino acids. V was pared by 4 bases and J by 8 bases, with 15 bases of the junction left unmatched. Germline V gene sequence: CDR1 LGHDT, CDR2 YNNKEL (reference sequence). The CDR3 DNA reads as TGTGCCAGCAGCCGAAGTCTACCGGGACAGGGAGCAGATGAGCAGTTCTTC. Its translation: CASSRSLPGQGADEQFF.

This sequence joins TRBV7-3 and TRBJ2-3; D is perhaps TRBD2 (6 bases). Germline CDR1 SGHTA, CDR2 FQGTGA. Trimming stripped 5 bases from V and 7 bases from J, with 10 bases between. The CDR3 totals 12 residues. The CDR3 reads CASSPGGNTQYF. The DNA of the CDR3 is TGTGCCAGCAGCCCGGGCGGGAATACGCAGTATTTT.

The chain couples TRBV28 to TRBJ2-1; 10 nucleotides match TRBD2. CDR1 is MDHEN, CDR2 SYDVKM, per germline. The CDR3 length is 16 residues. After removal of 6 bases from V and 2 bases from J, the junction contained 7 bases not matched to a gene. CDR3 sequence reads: CASRPTGLAPYNEQFF. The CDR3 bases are TGTGCCAGCAGGCCAACGGGACTAGCGCCCTACAATGAGCAGTTCTTC.

The CDR3 reads CASSPGTSGRGETQYF. The CDR3 DNA sequence: TGTGCCAGCAGCCCTGGGACTAGCGGGAGAGGGGAGACCCAGTACTTC. The V gene is TRBV7-3, the J gene TRBJ2-5; 14 positions agree with TRBD2. This CDR3 spans 16 amino acids. V lost 5 bases and J lost 5; bases outside the gene matches: 7. Germline V gene data show CDR1 as SGHTA and CDR2 as FQGTGA.

The CDR3: CASSLQQGIADTQYF. The CDR3 nucleotides read TGTGCCAGCAGCCTACAACAGGGGATAGCAGATACGCAGTATTTT. J is TRBJ2-3 and V is TRBV5-5; TRBD1 matches at 7 bases. This CDR3 spans 15 amino acids. Unmatched junction bases numbered 9, after V lost 4 bases and J lost 4 bases. CDR1 is SGHKS, CDR2 YYEKEE, per germline (reference sequence).

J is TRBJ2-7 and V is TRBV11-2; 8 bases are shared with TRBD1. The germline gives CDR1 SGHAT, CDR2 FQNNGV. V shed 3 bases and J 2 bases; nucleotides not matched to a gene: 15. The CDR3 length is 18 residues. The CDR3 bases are TGTGCCAGCAGCTTCGGCAGGGGGCGCGGCGGGCAAACCTACGAGCAGTACTTC. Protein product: CASSFGRGRGGQTYEQYF.

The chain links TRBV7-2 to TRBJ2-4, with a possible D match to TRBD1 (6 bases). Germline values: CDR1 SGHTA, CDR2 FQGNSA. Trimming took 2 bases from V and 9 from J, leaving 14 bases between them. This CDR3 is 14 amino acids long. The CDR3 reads CASSLRGHRAIQYF. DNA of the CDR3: TGTGCCAGCAGCTTAAGGGGACATAGGGCCATTCAGTACTTC.

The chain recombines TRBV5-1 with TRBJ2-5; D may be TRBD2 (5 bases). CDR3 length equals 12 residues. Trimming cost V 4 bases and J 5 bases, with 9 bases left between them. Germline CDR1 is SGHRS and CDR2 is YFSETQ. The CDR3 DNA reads TGCGCCAGCAGCACGGGGTTTGAGACCCAGTACTTC. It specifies CASSTGFETQYF.

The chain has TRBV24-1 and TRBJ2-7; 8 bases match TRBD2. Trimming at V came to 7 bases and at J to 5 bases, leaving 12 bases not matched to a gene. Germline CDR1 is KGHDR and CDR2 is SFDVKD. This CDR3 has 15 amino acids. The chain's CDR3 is CATRSPPGRVHEQYF. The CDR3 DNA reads TGTGCCACCAGGAGCCCCCCCGGGAGGGTCCACGAGCAGTACTTC.

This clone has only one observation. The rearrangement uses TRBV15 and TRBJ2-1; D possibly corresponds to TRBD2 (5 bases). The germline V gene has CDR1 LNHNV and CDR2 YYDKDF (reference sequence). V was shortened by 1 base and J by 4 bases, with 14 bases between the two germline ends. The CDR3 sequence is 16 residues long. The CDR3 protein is CATSRGRPGNYNEQFF. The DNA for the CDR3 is TGTGCCACCAGCAGAGGCCGCCCGGGAAATTACAATGAGCAGTTCTTC.